Sequencing of this T cell receptor (beta chain) was carried out in a study of shared clonotypes between healthy human individuals. Across the whole study: Two female and a few male donors aged 18 to 49 were enrolled.

Profiled with immunoSEQ multiplex PCR; TCRdb holds only in-frame clones, not every one. The table shows about 680,000 clones, with 73% occurring only once. This CDR3 region has 11 residues. V was trimmed by 8 bases and J by 4 bases, leaving 8 bases between them. CDR1 and CDR2 from the germline V gene are MDHEN and SYDVKM. This clone has just one count. Antigen: not known. Study-level findings and limits: Limitation of the genetic and exposure-history diversity represented came from the few donors.

The V call is TRBV28, the J call TRBJ1-1; possible D gene TRBD1, 5 bases. This receptor was obtained from a woman aged 25 to 39 in good health. The sample comprised memory CD4+ T cells sorted from blood. Subset given: CD45RA-negative fraction. The CDR3 sequence: CASEGFTEAFF. DNA of the CDR3: TGTGCCAGCGAGGGGTTCACTGAAGCTTTCTTT.